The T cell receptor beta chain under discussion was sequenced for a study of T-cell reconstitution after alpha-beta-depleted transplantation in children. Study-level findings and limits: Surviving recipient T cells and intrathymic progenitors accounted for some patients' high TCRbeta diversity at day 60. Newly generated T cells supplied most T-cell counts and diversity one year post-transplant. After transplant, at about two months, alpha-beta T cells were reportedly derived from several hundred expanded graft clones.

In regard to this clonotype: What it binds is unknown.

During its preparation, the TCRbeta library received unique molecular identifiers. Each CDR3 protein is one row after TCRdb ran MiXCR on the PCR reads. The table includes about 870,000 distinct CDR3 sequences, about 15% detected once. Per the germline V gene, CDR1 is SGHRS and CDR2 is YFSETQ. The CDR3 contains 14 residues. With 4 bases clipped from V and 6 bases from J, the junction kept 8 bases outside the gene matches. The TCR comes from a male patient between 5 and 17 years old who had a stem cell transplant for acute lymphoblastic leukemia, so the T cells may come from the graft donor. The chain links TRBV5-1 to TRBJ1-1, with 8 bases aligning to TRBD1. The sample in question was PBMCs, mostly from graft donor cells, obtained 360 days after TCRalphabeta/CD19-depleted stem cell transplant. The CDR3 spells CASSATGGGAEAFF. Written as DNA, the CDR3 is TGCGCCAGCAGCGCAACAGGGGGAGGCGCTGAAGCTTTCTTT. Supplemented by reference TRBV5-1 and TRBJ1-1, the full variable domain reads KAGVTQTPRYLIKTRGQQVTLSCSPISGHRSVSWYQQTPGQGLQFLFEYFSETQRNKGNFPGRFSGRQFSNSRSEMNVSTLELGDSALYLCASSATGGGAEAFFGQGTRLTVV.